These T cell receptor beta chains were read from a single sample in a study of cytomegalovirus exposure and HLA in healthy donors. Profiling relied on immunoSEQ multiplex PCR, and the TCRdb table lists in-frame clones only, not all of them. Of fewer than 250,000 clones in the sample, roughly 80% were seen once. Sequencing was done on a sample of PBMCs. Every receptor here comes from a man aged 35-49 years in good health and CMV-seropositive. CDR3s include the opening cysteine and the closing phenylalanine or tryptophan. A D gene is named only where the DNA matches it firmly. Clone size, where shown, is once, few, many, or a class for clones that have expanded.

>TRBJ1-1|NA|TRBV18|TRBD1
TGTGCCAGCTCACTTGGACAGGGTGAAGCTTTCTTT
CASSLGQGEAFF
>TRBJ1-1|few|TRBV28|TRBD1
TGTGCCAGCACCAAAGGCAGGGGGAGCACTGAAGCTTTCTTT
CASTKGRGSTEAFF
>TRBJ1-5|NA|TRBV6-6|NA
TGTGCCAGCACCCTCACAGGATTTGGACAGCCCCAGCATTTT
CASTLTGFGQPQHF
>TRBJ2-7|NA|TRBV6-5|TRBD2
TGTGCCAGCAGTCCGGGACTAGCGACAGACTACGAGCAGTACTTC
CASSPGLATDYEQYF
>TRBJ2-1|NA|TRBV5-6|NA
TGTGCCAGCAGCTTGAGCGGAGAGCAGTTCTTC
CASSLSGEQFF
>TRBJ2-3|few|TRBV9|TRBD2
TGTGCCAGCAGCGAGCGGGATCGTGGCACAGATACGCAGTATTTT
CASSERDRGTDTQYF
>TRBJ2-2|NA|TRBV29-1|NA
TGCAGCGTAGGGAGCCAAAACACCGGGGAGCTGTTTTTT
CSVGSQNTGELFF
>TRBJ2-1|NA|TRBV10-1|NA
TGCGCCAGCAGTGAACAGGGAACCTACAATGAGCAGTTCTTC
CASSEQGTYNEQFF
>TRBJ2-1|NA|TRBV6-1|TRBD2
TGTGCCGCCCAACTAGCGGGAGGCTCCAATGAGCAGTTCTTC
CAAQLAGGSNEQFF
>TRBJ2-7|once|TRBV27|NA
TGTGCCAGCAGTTCTCGCAGGGCCGACGAGCAGTACTTC
CASSSRRADEQYF
>TRBJ2-1|few|TRBV7-2|NA
TGTGCCAGCAGACCAGGGTACAATGAGCAGTTCTTC
CASRPGYNEQFF
>TRBJ2-7|NA|TRBV19|NA
TGTGCCAGTAGTATATCCCTAGGGGTTTCCTACGAGCAGTACTTC
CASSISLGVSYEQYF
>TRBJ2-5|NA|TRBV6-5|TRBD1
TGTGCCAGCTGTACAGGGGGCCGAGAGACCCAGTACTTC
CASCTGGRETQYF
>TRBJ2-7|NA|TRBV7-3|TRBD2
TGTGCCAGCAGCTTATTCGCGGGAGCGATTTACGAGCAGTACTTC
CASSLFAGAIYEQYF
>TRBJ2-1|few|TRBV29-1|TRBD2
TGCAGCGTTCGCCGGACTAGCGGGAGGATGGATGAGCAGTTCTTC
CSVRRTSGRMDEQFF
>TRBJ1-1|NA|TRBV19|NA
TGTGCCAGTAGAATAGGGCAGGAGAACACTGAAGCTTTCTTT
CASRIGQENTEAFF
>TRBJ2-2|NA|TRBV7-6|NA
TGTGCCAGCAGCTTAGAGGGGTACACCGGGGAGCTGTTTTTT
CASSLEGYTGELFF
>TRBJ1-2|few|TRBV29-1|NA
TGCAGCGTTGGGGAGGGCGGCGACTATGGCTACACCTTC
CSVGEGGDYGYTF
>TRBJ2-7|once|TRBV12-5|NA
TGTGCTAGTGGTTCCGGGTTGTACTACGAGCAGTACTTC
CASGSGLYYEQYF
>TRBJ1-1|NA|TRBV10-2|NA
TGCGCCAGCATCGGTCCCCAAGAAGCTTTCTTT
CASIGPQEAFF
>TRBJ2-2|NA|TRBV2|NA
TGTGCCAGCAGTGAAGGGGGCAGGTACACCGGGGAGCTGTTTTTT
CASSEGGRYTGELFF
>TRBJ2-3|NA|TRBV25-1|TRBD2
TGTGCCAGCAGTGATCGGACTAGTTCGGGGCCAGATACGCAGTATTTT
CASSDRTSSGPDTQYF
>TRBJ2-4|NA|TRBV19|TRBD1
TGTGCCAGTAGCGGGACAGGGGGAAAAAACATTCAGTACTTC
CASSGTGGKNIQYF
>TRBJ2-3|NA|TRBV5-1|TRBD2
TGCGCCAGCAGCTTGTTCCCGGGACTAGCGGGAGATAGGTGGACAGATACGCAGTATTTT
CASSLFPGLAGDRWTDTQYF
>TRBJ1-5|few|TRBV6-6|TRBD1
TGTGCCAGCAGTGGGGCAGGGGGTAGCAATCAGCCCCAGCATTTT
CASSGAGGSNQPQHF
>TRBJ2-6|NA|TRBV5-8|TRBD1
TGTGCCAGCAGCTTGGAGAACAGGGGTTCTTCTGGGGCCAACGTCCTGACTTTC
CASSLENRGSSGANVLTF
>TRBJ2-1|NA|TRBV7-7|NA
TGTGCCAGCAGCGTCGACAGGAGGAATGAGCAGTTCTTC
CASSVDRRNEQFF
>TRBJ1-2|NA|TRBV6-1|NA
TGTGCCAGCAGTGGAGGAGGACGTAACTATGGCTACACCTTC
CASSGGGRNYGYTF
>TRBJ1-2|NA|TRBV11-2|TRBD1
TGTGCCAGCAGCTTAGTCCCAGGGGGTGTTAACTATGGCTACACCTTC
CASSLVPGGVNYGYTF
>TRBJ1-6|few|TRBV27|TRBD1
TGTGCCAGCCGCGGACACAGGGGGGAATCACCCCTCCACTTT
CASRGHRGESPLHF
>TRBJ1-1|NA|TRBV9|NA
TGTGCCAGCAGCGTGGACGGGGGTGTCACTGAAGCTTTCTTT
CASSVDGGVTEAFF
>TRBJ1-4|NA|TRBV27|TRBD1
TGTGCCAGCAGTTCCCAGGGACAGAGAAATGAAAAACTGTTTTTT
CASSSQGQRNEKLFF
>TRBJ2-2|NA|TRBV6-1|TRBD2
TGTGCCAGCAGTCAAGCCGGACTAGCGGGTTACACCGGGGAGCTGTTTTTT
CASSQAGLAGYTGELFF
>TRBJ1-2|NA|TRBV5-4|NA
TGTGCCAGCAGCTCTGACAGGATTCCCGCTGGCTACACCTTC
CASSSDRIPAGYTF
>TRBJ1-5|NA|TRBV6-1|NA
TGTGCCAGCAGTGTCGCGGGGGGTTGGCGTCAGCCCCAGCATTTT
CASSVAGGWRQPQHF
>TRBJ2-3|NA|TRBV27|TRBD1
TGTGCCAGCAGTACCGGACAGGGGGCTGCAGATACGCAGTATTTT
CASSTGQGAADTQYF
>TRBJ2-7|NA|TRBV5-1|NA
TGCGCCAGCAGCTTGATCGCAGTAATCCCCTACGAGCAGTACTTC
CASSLIAVIPYEQYF
>TRBJ2-3|once|TRBV6-6|NA
TGTGCCAGCAGTTTTCGGGCGGAGGGGGATACGCAGTATTTT
CASSFRAEGDTQYF
>TRBJ2-5|NA|TRBV14|TRBD1
TGTGCCAGCAGCCATCGTTGGACAGGGAAAGAGACCCAGTACTTC
CASSHRWTGKETQYF
>TRBJ1-1|NA|TRBV19|NA
TGTGCCAGTAGAGAAACTTTACTGAACACTGAAGCTTTCTTT
CASRETLLNTEAFF
>TRBJ2-5|NA|TRBV5-1|TRBD2
TGCGCCAGCAGCTTGTCGGGACTAGCGGGAGTCGGGCAAGAGACCCAGTACTTC
CASSLSGLAGVGQETQYF
>TRBJ1-1|NA|TRBV27|TRBD1
TGTGCCAGCAGGGACAGGGGATCCATGAACACTGAAGCTTTCTTT
CASRDRGSMNTEAFF
>TRBJ2-3|NA|TRBV27|NA
TGTGCCAGCAGTTCCCAGGGACTCCGAGATACGCAGTATTTT
CASSSQGLRDTQYF
>TRBJ1-1|NA|TRBV15|TRBD1
TGTGCCACCAGCAGGGGGACAGGGAGGCTGCCTGAAGCTTTCTTT
CATSRGTGRLPEAFF
>TRBJ1-1|NA|TRBV7-9|NA
TGTGCCAGCGCTGTCGACAGGAACACTGAAGCTTTCTTT
CASAVDRNTEAFF
>TRBJ2-7|NA|TRBV30|TRBD2
TGTGCCTGGAGCGTACTAGCGGGAGGGCCCTACGAGCAGTACTTC
CAWSVLAGGPYEQYF
>TRBJ2-3|NA|TRBV5-1|TRBD2
TGCGCCAGCAGCCAAATTAGCGGGAGGTTAGATACGCAGTATTTT
CASSQISGRLDTQYF
>TRBJ2-7|NA|TRBV11-2|TRBD2
TGTGCCAGCAGCTTAGCGGGAGGAGCCTACGAGCAGTACTTC
CASSLAGGAYEQYF
>TRBJ2-3|NA|TRBV7-8|TRBD2
TGTGCCAGCAGCTTTAACCCTACAAGGAGCGGGAGGGCCTCAGATACGCAGTATTTT
CASSFNPTRSGRASDTQYF
>TRBJ2-1|NA|TRBV12-5|NA
TGTGCTAGTGGTTTGGTAATGGGGGGCTCCTACAATGAGCAGTTCTTC
CASGLVMGGSYNEQFF
>TRBJ2-7|once|TRBV2|TRBD1
TGTGCCAGCAGTGAAGGAATACAGGGGGGACCCTACGAGCAGTACTTC
CASSEGIQGGPYEQYF
>TRBJ2-7|NA|TRBV5-1|NA
TGCGCCAGCAGCCTTTCTAGTGGGTCCTACGAGCAGTACTTC
CASSLSSGSYEQYF
>TRBJ2-2|once|TRBV5-1|NA
TGCGCCAGCAGCTTATACGGGAGCTTTGGGACCGGGGAGCTGTTTTTT
CASSLYGSFGTGELFF
>TRBJ2-5|NA|TRBV5-1|NA
TGCGCCAGCAGCTCCCCTAGGCAGGGGCGGGAGACCCAGTACTTC
CASSSPRQGRETQYF
>TRBJ2-2|NA|TRBV7-6|TRBD1
TGTGCCAGCAGCCAGGACAGGGTTGGCACCGGGGAGCTGTTTTTT
CASSQDRVGTGELFF
>TRBJ2-1|NA|TRBV6-5|NA
TGTGCCAGTGAGACAGGGACTAGAGGTCTCAATGAGCAGTTCTTC
CASETGTRGLNEQFF
>TRBJ1-2|NA|TRBV30|TRBD1
TGTGCCTGGAGAGGGGCAGCATGGACAGGGGACAACTATGGCTACACCTTC
CAWRGAAWTGDNYGYTF
>TRBJ1-1|NA|TRBV27|TRBD1
TGTGCCACCTTACAGGGGGCCCCGCCCGAAGCTTTCTTT
CATLQGAPPEAFF
>TRBJ1-2|NA|TRBV30|NA
TGTGCCTGGAGTGTAGACAGCCTATATGGCTACACCTTC
CAWSVDSLYGYTF
>TRBJ1-5|NA|TRBV5-6|NA
TGTGCCAGCAGCTTGGCCGGGACACAGAGCAATCAGCCCCAGCATTTT
CASSLAGTQSNQPQHF